The TCR beta chain described here comes from a study of response to subunit inactivated influenza vaccine. Broader study findings: A suggestion made by the authors is that each seasonal influenza vaccination recruits few new T cells.

This clonotype appeared a few times. What it recognizes is unknown. V shed 2 bases and J shed 3 bases, with 11 bases lying between them. Germline CDR1 is DFQATT and CDR2 is SNEGSKA (reference sequence). The CDR3 length is 13 residues. TCRdb recomputed calls from the RT-PCR reads with MiXCR, one row per CDR3 protein. The table has hundreds of thousands of distinct CDR3 sequences, around 15% seen once. This TCR derives from a man in his fifties or sixties who received an inactivated influenza vaccine. The V call is TRBV20-1, the J call TRBJ2-7, with D uncertain. This specimen was PBMCs from blood, taken about 14 days before vaccination. CDR3 protein: CSARKQSGYEQYF. As DNA, the CDR3 is TGCAGTGCTAGAAAACAGTCGGGCTACGAGCAGTACTTC.